Below, 27 T cell receptor beta chains from the same sample are listed, as sequenced in a study of T cell responses to AZD1222 COVID-19 vaccine. The repertoire was sequenced with immunoSEQ multiplex PCR; TCRdb's copy has only in-frame clones and lacks some. The data show some 150,000 clones, approximately 90% seen once. The specimen comprised peripheral blood, sampled after recovery from COVID-19. These receptors all stem from an adult who had recovered from COVID-19.

The J gene is TRBJ1-4, the V gene TRBV7-9; 8 bases map to TRBD1. CDR3 length: 16 amino acids. V lost 4 bases to trimming and J lost 6 bases; unmatched junction nucleotides: 10. Germline V lookup: CDR1 SEHNR, CDR2 FQNEAQ (reference sequence). CDR3: CASSSAPTGGHEKLFF. The CDR3 DNA reads as TGTGCCAGCAGCTCCGCACCCACAGGGGGGCATGAAAAACTGTTTTTT.

The chain joins TRBV29-1 to TRBJ1-2, with 7 bases fitting TRBD1. The CDR3 spans 14 residues. CDR1 and CDR2 (germline): SQVTM, ANQGSEA. Germline trimming cut 0 bases from V and 4 bases from J; bases unmatched to any gene: 5. Here the CDR3 reads CSVEDRPGGYGYTF. In nucleotides, the CDR3 is TGCAGCGTTGAAGATAGGCCAGGGGGCTATGGCTACACCTTC.

The V gene is TRBV5-1, the J gene TRBJ1-1; D might be TRBD1 (6 bases). The ends were cut back, 5 bases at V and 5 bases at J, with 16 bases in the middle. The CDR3 covers 14 residues. Germline CDR1 SGHRS, CDR2 YFSETQ. CDR3 DNA: TGCGCCAGCAGTTACAGGGAAGGGAGGACTGAAGCTTTCTTT. As protein: CASSYREGRTEAFF. The entire variable domain, with the rest obtained from reference TRBV5-1 and TRBJ1-1, is as follows: KAGVTQTPRYLIKTRGQQVTLSCSPISGHRSVSWYQQTPGQGLQFLFEYFSETQRNKGNFPGRFSGRQFSNSRSEMNVSTLELGDSALYLCASSYREGRTEAFFGQGTRLTVV.

This rearrangement joins TRBV6-5 to TRBJ1-4; 7 bases map to TRBD1. This CDR3 spans 14 amino acids. Germline loops: CDR1 MNHEY, CDR2 SVGAGI. The J segment lost 7 bases and the V segment lost 5 bases, leaving 7 bases of the junction unmatched. CDR3 sequence: CASSHTGEGEKLFF. CDR3 bases: TGTGCCAGCAGTCACACAGGGGAAGGTGAAAAACTGTTTTTT.

The rearrangement links TRBV25-1 to TRBJ1-1; 8 nucleotides align to TRBD1. After removal of 4 bases from V and 2 bases from J, the junction contained 3 bases not matched to a gene. The CDR3 contains 14 residues. Germline V CDR1 and CDR2: MGHDK, SYGVNS. The CDR3 DNA is TGTGCCAGCAGTGCACCAGGGGGCAACACTGAAGCTTTCTTT. Amino acid sequence: CASSAPGGNTEAFF.

This sequence joins TRBV5-4 and TRBJ1-1; 10 nucleotides match TRBD1. V was pared by 3 bases and J by 3 bases, with 5 bases of the junction left unmatched. CDR1 SGHNT and CDR2 YYREEE come from the germline V gene (reference sequence). The length of the CDR3 is 15 residues. The CDR3 DNA reads TGTGCCAGCAGCTCCCGCGGACAGGGGGACACTGAAGCTTTCTTT. Translation: CASSSRGQGDTEAFF.

This chain connects TRBV6-4 to TRBJ1-3; TRBD1 matches at 9 bases. V was clipped by 5 bases and J by 3 bases; unmatched bases: 11. The CDR3 runs to 17 residues. The germline CDR1 and CDR2 sequences are MRHNA and SNTAGT. This CDR3 reads CASSYLQGAPDGNTIYF. CDR3 bases: TGTGCCAGCAGTTATTTACAGGGGGCGCCGGATGGAAACACCATATATTTT.

The chain links TRBV3-1 (or the pseudogene TRBV3-2) to TRBJ2-5; TRBD1 agrees at 7 bases. This CDR3 region has 15 residues. Trimming took 6 bases from V and 1 from J; bases not matched to a gene: 8. The germline gives CDR1 LGHDT, CDR2 YNNKEL (reference sequence). CDR3 nucleotides: TGTGCCAGCAGACGGCGAGGGACAGCCCAAGAGACCCAGTACTTC. Protein: CASRRRGTAQETQYF.

V is TRBV2 and J is TRBJ1-1; no definite D call. The CDR3 is 15 residues long. Germline V gene sequence: CDR1 SNHLY, CDR2 FYNNEI. Trimming removed 8 bases from V and 4 bases from J, with 20 bases in between. The CDR3 DNA reads TGTGCCAGCCTCGCGGGCGGGTGGAGGTTCACTGAAGCTTTCTTT. The encoded protein is CASLAGGWRFTEAFF.

CDR3 in DNA: TGTGCCAGCAGCGTAGATGGGGCGGGAGCTGGCTCCTACGAGCAGTACTTC. Translating gives CASSVDGAGAGSYEQYF. This chain connects TRBV9 to TRBJ2-7, with 7 bases aligning to TRBD2. CDR1 is SGDLS and CDR2 is YYNGEE in the germline V gene. This CDR3 has 17 residues. The trim removed 0 bases at V and 0 bases at J, leaving 9 bases unmatched.

This clone was seen a few times. V and J are TRBV7-8 and TRBJ2-1; 8 nucleotides match TRBD2. The trim removed 5 bases at V and 12 bases at J, leaving 21 bases unmatched. This CDR3 spans 17 amino acids. Germline-derived CDR1 and CDR2 are SGHVS and FQNEAQ. CDR3 sequence: CASSPGLETGFHNRQFF. CDR3 DNA: TGTGCCAGCAGCCCGGGACTAGAAACGGGATTCCACAATCGGCAGTTCTTC.

The V call is TRBV5-6, the J call TRBJ1-5, with no clear D. The CDR3 spans 12 residues. Germline-derived CDR1 and CDR2 are SGHDT and YYEEEE. Trimming shortened V by 0 bases and J by 6 bases, and 4 bases separated the two germline ends. The CDR3 DNA sequence: TGTGCCAGCAGCTTGGCCGGTCAGCCCCAGCATTTT. Protein product: CASSLAGQPQHF.

The chain carries TRBV7-9 and TRBJ1-2, with D perhaps matching TRBD1 (6 bases). Germline CDR1 and CDR2: SEHNR and FQNEAQ (reference sequence). The V end lost 4 bases, the J end lost 1 base, and 10 bases lay between the germline ends. The CDR3 covers 14 residues. This chain's CDR3 is CASSSSRGNYGYTF. The DNA of the CDR3 is TGTGCCAGCAGCTCCTCCAGGGGTAACTATGGCTACACCTTC.

The genes are TRBV6-2 or TRBV6-3 and TRBJ2-3; 7 positions match TRBD1. The V gene's germline CDR1 is MNHEY and CDR2 SVGEGT. Trimming at V came to 6 bases and at J to 0 bases, leaving 9 bases not matched to a gene. This CDR3 is 16 amino acids long. DNA for the CDR3: TGTGCCAGCAGCCGCGACAGGGCCCAAAGCACAGATACGCAGTATTTT. It translates to CASSRDRAQSTDTQYF.

The gene calls are TRBV28 and TRBJ2-5, with a tentative D call TRBD2 (6 bases). There are 16 residues in the CDR3. The germline V gene encodes CDR1 MDHEN and CDR2 SYDVKM. Trimming stripped 4 bases from V and 5 bases from J, with 20 bases between. DNA for the CDR3: TGTGCCAGCAGTTCGGAATCGATTGGGGGGAGGGAGACCCAGTACTTC. This translates into CASSSESIGGRETQYF.

This clone appeared once. The chain employs TRBV12-5 and TRBJ2-3; D may be TRBD1 (5 bases). CDR3 length equals 15 residues. The germline gives CDR1 LGHNT, CDR2 FRNRAP. Trimming took off 4 bases at V and 6 bases at J, with 17 bases between the two ends. CDR3 sequence reads: CASGSDSLGPDTQYF. In DNA form, the CDR3 reads TGTGCTAGTGGTTCCGACAGTTTAGGGCCCGATACGCAGTATTTT. The full variable domain, rest sourced from reference TRBV12-5 and TRBJ2-3, is DARVTQTPRHKVTEMGQEVTMRCQPILGHNTVFWYRQTMMQGLELLAYFRNRAPLDDSGMPKDRFSAEMPDATLATLKIQPSEPRDSAVYFCASGSDSLGPDTQYFGPGTRLTVL.

The rearrangement uses TRBV5-8 and TRBJ2-5; a possible D gene is TRBD2 (7 bases). The CDR3 is 16 amino acids. Trimming removed 4 bases from V and 2 bases from J, with 18 bases in between. Germline V gene lookup returns CDR1 SGHTS and CDR2 YDEGEE. The CDR3 nucleotides read TGTGCCAGCAGCAGGGGCAGGGGAGGGGATCAAGAGACCCAGTACTTC. Encoded protein: CASSRGRGGDQETQYF.

The J gene is TRBJ1-5, the V gene TRBV19; D is unresolved. In germline, CDR1 is LNHDA, CDR2 SQIVND (reference sequence). The CDR3 has 13 residues. Deletions cut 3 bases from V and 4 bases from J, with 7 bases between. The CDR3 reads CASSIPGNQPQHF. DNA for the CDR3: TGTGCCAGTAGTATCCCGGGTAATCAGCCCCAGCATTTT.

This sequence joins TRBV3-1 (or the pseudogene TRBV3-2) and TRBJ2-3; perhaps TRBD2 as D (6 bases). Trimming left V 1 base short and J 6 bases short, with 14 bases between. Germline CDR1 LGHDT, CDR2 YNNKEL (reference sequence). The CDR3 totals 15 residues. The CDR3 nucleotides are TGTGCCAGCAGCCAAGGTGACGGGAGTCGGGATACGCAGTATTTT. Protein: CASSQGDGSRDTQYF.

V gene TRBV7-9 combines with J gene TRBJ1-2, with D possibly being TRBD1 (5 bases). Looked up from germline, CDR1 is SEHNR and CDR2 is FQNEAQ (reference sequence). CDR3 length equals 15 residues. V lost 5 bases and J lost 0, with 13 bases in between. CDR3 sequence (DNA): TGTGCCAGCAGCCGTGATGGGGGGTCTAACTATGGCTACACCTTC. It codes for CASSRDGGSNYGYTF.

The chain recombines TRBV2 with TRBJ2-3; 7 nucleotides match TRBD1. J was trimmed by 3 bases and V by 6 bases; bases with no gene match: 6. Germline V gene lookup returns CDR1 SNHLY and CDR2 FYNNEI. This CDR3 region has 14 residues. Written as DNA, the CDR3 is TGTGCCAGCAGGAGGGGGCGCGGGACAGATACGCAGTATTTT. Its translation is CASRRGRGTDTQYF. The whole variable domain, filled in from reference TRBV2 and TRBJ2-3, reads EPEVTQTPSHQVTQMGQEVILRCVPISNHLYFYWYRQILGQKVEFLVSFYNNEISEKSEIFDDQFSVERPDGSNFTLKIRSTKLEDSAMYFCASRRGRGTDTQYFGPGTRLTVL.

V usage is TRBV7-8 and J usage is TRBJ2-7; tentatively, D is TRBD1 (6 bases). Germline V gives CDR1 SGHVS, CDR2 FQNEAQ. There are 13 residues in the CDR3. Trimming removed 1 base at V and 5 bases at J, with 9 bases between. The CDR3 DNA sequence: TGTGCCAGCAGCTTAGTTCACAGGGACGAGCAGTACTTC. This translates into CASSLVHRDEQYF.

The J gene is TRBJ1-1, the V gene TRBV6-5, with D possibly matching TRBD1 (6 bases). The germline CDR1 and CDR2 sequences are MNHEY and SVGAGI. V was pared by 0 bases and J by 1 base, with 12 bases between. The CDR3 has 16 residues. The CDR3 here is CASSYSAGTTNTEAFF. As DNA, the CDR3 is TGTGCCAGCAGTTACTCGGCCGGGACAACGAACACTGAAGCTTTCTTT.

The rearrangement joins TRBV15 to TRBJ1-2, with D hard to call. Germline CDR1 LNHNV, CDR2 YYDKDF (reference sequence). Trimming took 4 bases from V and 8 from J, leaving 17 bases between them. This CDR3 is 14 amino acids long. The CDR3 loop is CATSTRVSGGGYTF. The CDR3 coding sequence is TGTGCCACCAGCACAAGGGTCTCCGGAGGGGGCTACACCTTC.

The sample holds many counts of this clone. This chain uses TRBV19 with TRBJ2-1; D is perhaps TRBD2 (6 bases). Looked up from germline, CDR1 is LNHDA and CDR2 is SQIVND (reference sequence). The CDR3 consists of 12 residues. V gave up 8 bases and J gave up 8 bases, with 13 bases separating them. CDR3: CASGEGGYEQFF. The CDR3 coding sequence is TGTGCCAGTGGGGAAGGAGGGTATGAGCAGTTCTTC.

The sample holds one count of this clone. The V gene is TRBV15, the J gene TRBJ1-2, with no clear D. This CDR3 is built from 16 residues. Trimming left V 0 bases short and J 0 bases short, with 11 bases between. Germline V gene sequence: CDR1 LNHNV, CDR2 YYDKDF (reference sequence). DNA of the CDR3: TGTGCCACCAGCAGAGATCTGCGCGGTTCTAACTATGGCTACACCTTC. Residues: CATSRDLRGSNYGYTF.

This chain uses TRBV7-9 with TRBJ1-2; 9 bases match TRBD1. CDR3 length: 14 amino acids. V lost 5 bases, J lost 5 bases, and 6 bases stayed unmatched. Germline V gene sequence: CDR1 SEHNR, CDR2 FQNEAQ (reference sequence). CDR3 nucleotide sequence: TGTGCCAGCAGCGCCCGGGACAGGGCTTATGGCTACACCTTC. Translating it yields CASSARDRAYGYTF.